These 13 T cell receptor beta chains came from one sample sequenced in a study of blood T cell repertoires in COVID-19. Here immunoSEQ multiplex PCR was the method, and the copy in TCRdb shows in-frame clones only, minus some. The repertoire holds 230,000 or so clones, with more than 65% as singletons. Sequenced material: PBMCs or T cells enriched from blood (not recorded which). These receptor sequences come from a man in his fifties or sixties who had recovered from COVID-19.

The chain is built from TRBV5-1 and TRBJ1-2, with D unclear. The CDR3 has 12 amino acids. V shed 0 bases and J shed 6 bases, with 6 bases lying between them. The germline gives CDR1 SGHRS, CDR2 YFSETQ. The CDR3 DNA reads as TGCGCCAGCAGCTTGGGCGGGGATGGCTACACCTTC. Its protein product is CASSLGGDGYTF.

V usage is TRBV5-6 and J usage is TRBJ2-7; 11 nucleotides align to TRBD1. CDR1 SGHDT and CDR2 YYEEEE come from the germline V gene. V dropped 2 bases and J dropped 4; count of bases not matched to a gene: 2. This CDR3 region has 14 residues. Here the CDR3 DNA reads TGTGCCAGCAGCTTCCGGGACAGGGGGTACGAGCAGTACTTC. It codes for CASSFRDRGYEQYF.

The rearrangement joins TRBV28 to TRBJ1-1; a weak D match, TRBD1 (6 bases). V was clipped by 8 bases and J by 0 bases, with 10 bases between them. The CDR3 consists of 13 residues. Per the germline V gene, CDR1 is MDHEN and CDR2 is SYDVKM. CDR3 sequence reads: CASSDSMNTEAFF. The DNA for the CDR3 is TGTGCCAGCTCGGACAGTATGAACACTGAAGCTTTCTTT.

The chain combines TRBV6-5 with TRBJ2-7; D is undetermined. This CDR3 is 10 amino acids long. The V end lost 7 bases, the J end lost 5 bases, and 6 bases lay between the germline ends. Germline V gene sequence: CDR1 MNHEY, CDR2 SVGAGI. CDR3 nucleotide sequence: TGTGCCAGCACTTCAGACGAGCAGTACTTC. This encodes CASTSDEQYF.

The CDR3 sequence is CASSPRQGGPNEKLFF. The CDR3 DNA reads as TGTGCCAGCAGCCCCCGGCAGGGAGGCCCTAATGAAAAACTGTTTTTT. J is TRBJ1-4 and V is TRBV4-2; tentative D call: TRBD1 (5 bases). Trimming removed 4 bases at V and 3 bases at J, with 15 bases between. The CDR3 is made up of 16 amino acids. Germline CDR1 reads LGHNA; CDR2 reads YNFKEQ.

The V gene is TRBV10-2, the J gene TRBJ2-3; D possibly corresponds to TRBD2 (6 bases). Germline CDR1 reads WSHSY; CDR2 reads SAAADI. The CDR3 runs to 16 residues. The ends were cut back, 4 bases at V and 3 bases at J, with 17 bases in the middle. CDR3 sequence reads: CASSVNRLVRTDTQYF. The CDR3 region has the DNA TGCGCCAGCAGTGTCAACAGACTAGTTAGGACAGATACGCAGTATTTT.

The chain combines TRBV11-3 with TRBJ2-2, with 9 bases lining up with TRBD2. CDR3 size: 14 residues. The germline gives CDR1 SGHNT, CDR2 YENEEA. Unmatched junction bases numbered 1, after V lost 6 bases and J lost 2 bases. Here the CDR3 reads CASRTSGNTGELFF. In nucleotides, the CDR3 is TGTGCCAGCAGGACTAGCGGCAACACCGGGGAGCTGTTTTTT.

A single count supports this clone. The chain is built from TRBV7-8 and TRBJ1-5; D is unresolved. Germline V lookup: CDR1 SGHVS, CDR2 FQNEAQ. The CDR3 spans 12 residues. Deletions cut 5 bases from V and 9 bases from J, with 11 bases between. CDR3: CASSPVGRPQHF. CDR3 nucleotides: TGTGCCAGCAGCCCAGTGGGGAGGCCCCAGCATTTT. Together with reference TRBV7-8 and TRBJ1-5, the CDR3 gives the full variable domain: GAGVSQSPRYKVAKRGQDVALRCDPISGHVSLFWYQQALGQGPEFLTYFQNEAQLDKSGLPSDRFFAERPEGSVSTLKIQRTQQEDSAVYLCASSPVGRPQHFGDGTRLSIL.

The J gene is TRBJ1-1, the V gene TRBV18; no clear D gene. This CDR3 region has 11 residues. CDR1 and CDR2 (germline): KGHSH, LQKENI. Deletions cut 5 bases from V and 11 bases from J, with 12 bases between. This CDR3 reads CASSGIGSAFF. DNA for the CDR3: TGTGCCAGCTCAGGAATCGGGTCGGCTTTCTTT.

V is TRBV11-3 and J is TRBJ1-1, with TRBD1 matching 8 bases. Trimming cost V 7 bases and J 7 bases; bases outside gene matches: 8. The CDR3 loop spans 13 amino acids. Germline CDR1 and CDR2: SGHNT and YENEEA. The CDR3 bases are TGTGCCAGCACAGGACAGGGCGGGGGTGAAGCTTTCTTT. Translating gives CASTGQGGGEAFF.

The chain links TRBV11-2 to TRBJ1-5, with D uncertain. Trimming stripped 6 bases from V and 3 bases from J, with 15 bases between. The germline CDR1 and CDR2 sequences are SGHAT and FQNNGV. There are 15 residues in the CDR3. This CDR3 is CASRQSGSLNQPQHF. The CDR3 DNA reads TGTGCCAGCAGACAAAGCGGGTCTCTCAATCAGCCCCAGCATTTT.

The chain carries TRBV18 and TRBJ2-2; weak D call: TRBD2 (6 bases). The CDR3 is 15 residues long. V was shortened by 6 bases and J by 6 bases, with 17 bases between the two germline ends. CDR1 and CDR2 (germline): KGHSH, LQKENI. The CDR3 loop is CASSIGTVGSGELFF. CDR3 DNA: TGTGCCAGCTCGATCGGGACTGTGGGTTCCGGGGAGCTGTTTTTT.

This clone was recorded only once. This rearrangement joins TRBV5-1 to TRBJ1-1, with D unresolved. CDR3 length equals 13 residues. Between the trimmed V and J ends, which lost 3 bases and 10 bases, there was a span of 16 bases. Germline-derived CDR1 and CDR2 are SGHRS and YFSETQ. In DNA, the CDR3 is TGCGCCAGCAGCTCCCAGTCGATCAATGGAGCTTTCTTT. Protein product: CASSSQSINGAFF.